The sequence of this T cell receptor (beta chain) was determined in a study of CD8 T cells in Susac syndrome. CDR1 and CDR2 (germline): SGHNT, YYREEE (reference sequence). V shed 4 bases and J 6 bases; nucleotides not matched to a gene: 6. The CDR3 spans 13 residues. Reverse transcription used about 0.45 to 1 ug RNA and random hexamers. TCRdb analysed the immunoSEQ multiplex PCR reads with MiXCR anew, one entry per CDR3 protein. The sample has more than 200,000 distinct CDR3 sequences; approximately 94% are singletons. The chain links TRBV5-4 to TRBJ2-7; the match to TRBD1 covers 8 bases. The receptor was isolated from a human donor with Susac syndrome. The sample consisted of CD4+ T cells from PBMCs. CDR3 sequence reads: CASSLDRGGEQYF. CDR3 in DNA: TGTGCCAGCAGCCTTGACAGGGGAGGCGAGCAGTACTTC.